This is a list of T cell receptor beta chains from one sample in a study of blood T cell repertoires in COVID-19. Profiled with immunoSEQ multiplex PCR; TCRdb holds only in-frame clones, not every one. The sample yields about 200,000 clones, approximately 86% seen once. The sequenced material came from PBMCs or T cells enriched from blood (not recorded which). All receptors come from a woman aged 40 to 50 with acute COVID-19. Each CDR3 is given with its conserved first and last residue. D genes are given only for firm matches. Size values are once, few and many counts, or a class for expanded clones, and some rows have none.

v_gene: TRBV18; j_gene: TRBJ2-1; d_gene: TRBD1; abundance: once; CDR3nt: TGTGCCAGCTCCCTTTGGGACAGGGGAAATGAGCAGTTCTTC; CDR3aa: CASSLWDRGNEQFF
v_gene: TRBV28; j_gene: TRBJ1-1; d_gene: TRBD1; abundance: NA; CDR3nt: TGTGCCAGCAGAACACAGGGGTGGCGGAACACTGAAGCTTTCTTT; CDR3aa: CASRTQGWRNTEAFF
v_gene: TRBV11-3; j_gene: TRBJ1-4; d_gene: TRBD1; abundance: NA; CDR3nt: TGTGCCAGCAGCCCGTCCGGGACAGCTAATGAAAAACTGTTTTTT; CDR3aa: CASSPSGTANEKLFF
v_gene: TRBV28; j_gene: TRBJ2-3; d_gene: TRBD1; abundance: NA; CDR3nt: TGTGCCAGCAGTCCCAGGGGGCTGGAGGGTACGCAGTATTTT; CDR3aa: CASSPRGLEGTQYF
v_gene: TRBV30; j_gene: TRBJ2-3; d_gene: NA; abundance: NA; CDR3nt: TGTGCCTGGAACCGAAGAGAAAGTGATACGCAGTATTTT; CDR3aa: CAWNRRESDTQYF
v_gene: TRBV7-9; j_gene: TRBJ2-7; d_gene: TRBD1; abundance: NA; CDR3nt: TGTGCCAGCAGCTCTGGACAGGGGCCCCTCGGGGAGCAGTACTTC; CDR3aa: CASSSGQGPLGEQYF
v_gene: TRBV5-1; j_gene: TRBJ2-1; d_gene: NA; abundance: NA; CDR3nt: TGCGCCAGCGCCCTCGGTAGCTCCTACAATGAGCAGTTCTTC; CDR3aa: CASALGSSYNEQFF
v_gene: TRBV12-5; j_gene: TRBJ2-7; d_gene: NA; abundance: NA; CDR3nt: TGTGCTAGTGGTTTGACCCGGACCCCTAGGAGGGAGCAGTACTTC; CDR3aa: CASGLTRTPRREQYF
v_gene: TRBV7-9; j_gene: TRBJ2-2; d_gene: NA; abundance: NA; CDR3nt: TGTGCCAGCAGCTCCCCGGAGAATCCCGGGGAGCTGTTTTTT; CDR3aa: CASSSPENPGELFF
v_gene: TRBV7-3; j_gene: TRBJ2-3; d_gene: NA; abundance: NA; CDR3nt: TGTGCCAGCAGCTTAATTGGGGGTGGGACTGGCACAGATACGCAGTATTTT; CDR3aa: CASSLIGGGTGTDTQYF
v_gene: TRBV6-1; j_gene: TRBJ1-2; d_gene: TRBD1; abundance: NA; CDR3nt: TGTGCCAGCAGTGAAAACCCGGGACAGCGGAGTGGCTACACCTTC; CDR3aa: CASSENPGQRSGYTF
v_gene: TRBV29-1; j_gene: TRBJ2-7; d_gene: NA; abundance: NA; CDR3nt: TGCAGCGTCGCCAAGTCGGGGGGCCTCGCGGAGGGCGAGCAGTACTTC; CDR3aa: CSVAKSGGLAEGEQYF
v_gene: TRBV7-8; j_gene: TRBJ1-2; d_gene: NA; abundance: NA; CDR3nt: TGTGCCAGCAGCTTATATTCGGGAGCCTACACCTTC; CDR3aa: CASSLYSGAYTF
v_gene: TRBV28; j_gene: TRBJ1-6; d_gene: NA; abundance: NA; CDR3nt: TGTGCCAGCAGCCCGCCCGGGATTTCACCCCTCCACTTT; CDR3aa: CASSPPGISPLHF
v_gene: TRBV11-3; j_gene: TRBJ2-2; d_gene: TRBD1; abundance: few; CDR3nt: TGTGCCAGCAGCCCTCGACAGGGGGAAGGTGGCGGGGAGCTGTTTTTT; CDR3aa: CASSPRQGEGGGELFF
v_gene: TRBV5-1; j_gene: TRBJ1-5; d_gene: NA; abundance: NA; CDR3nt: TGCGCCAGCAGCGCCACAGGCTTAGGGGGTCAGCCCCAGCATTTT; CDR3aa: CASSATGLGGQPQHF
v_gene: TRBV27; j_gene: TRBJ1-1; d_gene: NA; abundance: once; CDR3nt: TGTGCCAGCAGTTTTACGGGGTTGAACACTGAAGCTTTCTTT; CDR3aa: CASSFTGLNTEAFF
v_gene: TRBV18; j_gene: TRBJ1-5; d_gene: NA; abundance: NA; CDR3nt: TGTGCCAGCTCACCACCGGGCGCAGATAATCAGCCCCAGCATTTT; CDR3aa: CASSPPGADNQPQHF
v_gene: TRBV7-9; j_gene: TRBJ2-3; d_gene: NA; abundance: NA; CDR3nt: TGTGCCAGCACTTATACAGGGCCTTCCACAGATACGCAGTATTTT; CDR3aa: CASTYTGPSTDTQYF
v_gene: TRBV18; j_gene: TRBJ1-6; d_gene: NA; abundance: NA; CDR3nt: TGTGCCAGCTCACTAGGACAGTATAATTCACCCCTCCACTTT; CDR3aa: CASSLGQYNSPLHF
v_gene: TRBV7-2; j_gene: TRBJ2-3; d_gene: TRBD1; abundance: NA; CDR3nt: TGTGCCAGCAGCTTAGGTCCGGACAGGGTGAATACGCAGTATTTT; CDR3aa: CASSLGPDRVNTQYF
v_gene: TRBV7-9; j_gene: TRBJ2-3; d_gene: TRBD2; abundance: many; CDR3nt: TGTGCCAGCAGCAGGATGACTAGCGGAGTCTCAAGCACAGATACGCAGTATTTT; CDR3aa: CASSRMTSGVSSTDTQYF
v_gene: TRBV19; j_gene: TRBJ1-5; d_gene: TRBD1; abundance: few; CDR3nt: TGTGCCAGTAGTATCCGGGACAGTACTAATCAGCCCCAGCATTTT; CDR3aa: CASSIRDSTNQPQHF
v_gene: TRBV7-6; j_gene: TRBJ2-3; d_gene: NA; abundance: NA; CDR3nt: TGTGCCAGCAGCTTATCCCCTGCAATACTGTCTAGCACAGATACGCAGTATTTT; CDR3aa: CASSLSPAILSSTDTQYF
v_gene: TRBV9; j_gene: TRBJ2-3; d_gene: TRBD2; abundance: once; CDR3nt: TGTGCCAGCAGCGTAGGCGGTAGCGGGGGGAGCACAGATACGCAGTATTTT; CDR3aa: CASSVGGSGGSTDTQYF